This TCR beta chain was recovered during a study of T cells in Graves' hyperthyroidism and ophthalmopathy. The CDR3 regions of TCR beta were amplified from RNA transcripts. HTBI primers were the set used in a first-round RT-PCR of the TCR CDR3. From the multiplex PCR reads, TCRdb called clonotypes with MiXCR, one entry per CDR3 protein. Among around 500,000 distinct CDR3 sequences, 22% were seen once, and the ten largest hold under 55%. The V gene lost 5 bases and the J gene lost 12 bases, with 13 bases spanning the gap. This CDR3 has 11 residues. Germline loops: CDR1 MNHEY, CDR2 SMNVEV (reference sequence).

What was sequenced was blood. The TCR originated in a woman aged 70-85 years with Graves' ophthalmopathy. The V gene is TRBV27, the J gene TRBJ1-1; D gene ambiguous. CDR3 coding DNA: TGTGCCAGCAGTGGATACGGGAAAACTTTCTTT. Its protein is CASSGYGKTFF.